A single sample is the source of the 10 T cell receptor beta chains below, sequenced in a study of cytomegalovirus exposure and HLA in healthy donors. 13 Jbeta primers and 60 Vbeta primers were used for the PCR. This table comes from immunoSEQ multiplex PCR, and its TCRdb copy is limited to in-frame clones, with some not included. The sample shows approximately 150,000 clones, approximately 82% of them seen only once. The sample comprised PBMCs. The origin of the receptors is a male donor in good health and CMV-seronegative.

The rearrangement links TRBV5-6 to TRBJ2-1, with unresolved D. The CDR3 has 12 residues. The germline V gene encodes CDR1 SGHDT and CDR2 YYEEEE. The V and J ends lost 2 bases and 9 bases respectively, with 9 bases between them. The CDR3 DNA reads as TGTGCCAGCAGCTTCGGGTTAGCTGAGCAGTTCTTC. This encodes CASSFGLAEQFF.

The count of this clone is one. This rearrangement joins TRBV14 to TRBJ1-6, with 7 bases lining up with TRBD1. The length of the CDR3 is 15 residues. Per germline, CDR1 SGHDN and CDR2 FVKESK. V trimming: 5 bases; J trimming: 2 bases; junction bases outside the gene matches: 3. In DNA form, the CDR3 reads TGTGCCAGCAGCTCTCAGGGGGCCTATAATTCACCCCTCCACTTT. Translation: CASSSQGAYNSPLHF.

The chain employs TRBV28 and TRBJ1-1; 7 nucleotides match TRBD1. V dropped 2 bases and J dropped 10; count of bases not matched to a gene: 4. Germline assignment: CDR1 MDHEN and CDR2 SYDVKM. The CDR3 loop spans 12 amino acids. The CDR3 DNA reads TGTGCCAGCAGTTTAAGACAGGGTACAGCTTTCTTT. It codes for CASSLRQGTAFF.

The gene calls are TRBV2 and TRBJ2-4; 10 positions match TRBD1. CDR1 is SNHLY and CDR2 is FYNNEI in the germline V gene. After removal of 3 bases from V and 9 bases from J, the junction contained 11 bases not matched to a gene. The CDR3 length is 16 residues. The CDR3 DNA reads TGTGCCAGCAGTGATGGACAGGGGGTGCGGCGGACCATTCAGTACTTC. It codes for CASSDGQGVRRTIQYF.

V gene TRBV20-1 combines with J gene TRBJ1-1; no firm D call. Per germline, CDR1 DFQATT and CDR2 SNEGSKA (reference sequence). The CDR3 is made up of 11 amino acids. Trimming took off 4 bases at V and 6 bases at J, with 9 bases between the two ends. The CDR3 DNA reads as TGCAGTGCTACCGGGTATGCTGAAGCTTTCTTT. Amino acids: CSATGYAEAFF.

The gene calls are TRBV5-1 and TRBJ2-5; 8 nucleotides line up with TRBD2. The germline CDR1 and CDR2 sequences are SGHRS and YFSETQ. Trimming at V came to 4 bases and at J to 4 bases, leaving 12 bases not matched to a gene. CDR3 length: 16 amino acids. The CDR3 DNA follows: TGCGCCAGCAGCCTCCTGCCCAGCGGGGGTGGAGAGACCCAGTACTTC. Residues: CASSLLPSGGGETQYF.

The rearrangement joins TRBV7-2 to TRBJ2-3, with a weak D call TRBD2 (6 bases). Trimming shortened V by 3 bases and J by 4 bases, and 11 bases separated the two germline ends. Germline V gene lookup returns CDR1 SGHTA and CDR2 FQGNSA. The CDR3 consists of 14 residues. CDR3 region: CASSFGGGADTQYF. The CDR3 DNA reads as TGTGCCAGCAGCTTCGGGGGTGGGGCAGATACGCAGTATTTT.

The chain employs TRBV9 and TRBJ2-3, with a weak D call TRBD2 (5 bases). Trimming shortened V by 3 bases and J by 3 bases, and 17 bases separated the two germline ends. The CDR3 runs 16 residues. The germline V gene has CDR1 SGDLS and CDR2 YYNGEE. The CDR3 nucleotides are TGTGCCAGCAGCGACCGAGGGAGCCGGCAGACAGATACGCAGTATTTT. The encoded protein is CASSDRGSRQTDTQYF.

The V gene is TRBV6-1, the J gene TRBJ1-2; D unresolved. V was clipped by 7 bases and J by 2 bases, with 11 bases between them. This CDR3 region has 13 residues. Germline CDR1 reads MNHNS; CDR2 reads SASEGT. The CDR3: CASTQTINYGYTF. As DNA, the CDR3 is TGTGCCAGCACACAGACGATAAACTATGGCTACACCTTC.

J is TRBJ2-2 and V is TRBV6-5, with 7 bases that match TRBD2. CDR3 length: 15 amino acids. From germline, CDR1 is MNHEY and CDR2 SVGAGI. Trimming removed 6 bases from V and 2 bases from J; junction bases left unmatched: 6. The CDR3 is CASRKAGFNTGELFF. Written as DNA, the CDR3 is TGTGCCAGCAGGAAAGCGGGATTCAACACCGGGGAGCTGTTTTTT.